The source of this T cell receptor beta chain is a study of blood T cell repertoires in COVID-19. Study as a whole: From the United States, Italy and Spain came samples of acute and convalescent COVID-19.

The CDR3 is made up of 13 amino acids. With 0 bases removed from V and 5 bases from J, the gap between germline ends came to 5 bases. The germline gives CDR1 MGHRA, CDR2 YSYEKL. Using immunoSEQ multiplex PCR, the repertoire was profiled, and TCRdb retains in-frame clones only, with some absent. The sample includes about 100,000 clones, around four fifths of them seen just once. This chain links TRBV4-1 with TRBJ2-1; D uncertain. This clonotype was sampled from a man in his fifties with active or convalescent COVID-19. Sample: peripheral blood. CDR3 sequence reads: CASSQESNNEQFF. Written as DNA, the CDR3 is TGCGCCAGCAGCCAAGAGTCCAACAATGAGCAGTTCTTC.